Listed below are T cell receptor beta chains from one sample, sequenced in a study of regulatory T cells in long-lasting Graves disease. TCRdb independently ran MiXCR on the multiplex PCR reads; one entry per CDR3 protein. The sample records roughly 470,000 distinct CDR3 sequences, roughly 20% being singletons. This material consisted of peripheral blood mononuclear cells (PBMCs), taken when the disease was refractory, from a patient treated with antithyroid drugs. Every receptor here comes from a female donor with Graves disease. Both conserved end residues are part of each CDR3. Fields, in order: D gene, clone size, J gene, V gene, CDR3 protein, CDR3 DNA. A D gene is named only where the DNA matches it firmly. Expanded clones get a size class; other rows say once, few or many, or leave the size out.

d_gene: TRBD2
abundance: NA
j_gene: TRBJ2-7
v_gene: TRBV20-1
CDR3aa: CSAGGRLAGVRGYEQYF
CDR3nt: TGCAGTGCTGGGGGTAGGTTAGCGGGAGTGCGAGGCTACGAGCAGTACTTC

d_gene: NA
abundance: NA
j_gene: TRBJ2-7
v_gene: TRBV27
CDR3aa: CASSLRQGRAYEQYF
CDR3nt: TGTGCCAGCAGTTTACGGCAGGGGAGGGCCTACGAGCAGTACTTC

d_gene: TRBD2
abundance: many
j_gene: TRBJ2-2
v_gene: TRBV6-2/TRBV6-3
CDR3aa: CASSGESGRALNTGELFF
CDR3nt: TGTGCCAGCAGTGGCGAGAGCGGGAGGGCCTTGAACACCGGGGAGCTGTTTTTT

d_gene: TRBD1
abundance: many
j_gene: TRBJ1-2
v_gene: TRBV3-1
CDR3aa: CASSQVLRDSYGYTF
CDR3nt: TGTGCCAGCAGCCAGGTCTTACGGGACAGCTATGGCTACACCTTC

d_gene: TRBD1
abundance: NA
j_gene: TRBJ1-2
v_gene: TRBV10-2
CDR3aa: CASALQGEYTF
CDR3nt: TGCGCCAGTGCCCTCCAGGGGGAGTACACCTTC

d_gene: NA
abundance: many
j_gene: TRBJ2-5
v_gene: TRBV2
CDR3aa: CASTVTQETQYF
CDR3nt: TGTGCCAGCACCGTAACCCAAGAGACCCAGTACTTC

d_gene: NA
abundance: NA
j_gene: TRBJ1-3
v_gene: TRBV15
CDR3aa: CATTAEGRNSGNTIYF
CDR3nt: TGTGCCACCACCGCTGAAGGACGAAACTCTGGAAACACCATATATTTT

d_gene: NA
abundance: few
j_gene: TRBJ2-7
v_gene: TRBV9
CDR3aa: CASSVGNGYEQYF
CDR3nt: TGTGCCAGCAGCGTAGGTAACGGGTACGAGCAGTACTTC

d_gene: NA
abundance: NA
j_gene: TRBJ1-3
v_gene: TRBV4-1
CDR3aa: CASSQSGNTIYF
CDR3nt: TGCGCCAGCAGCCAGAGTGGAAACACCATATATTTT

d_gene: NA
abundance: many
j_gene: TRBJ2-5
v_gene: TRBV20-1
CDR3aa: CSASSLGRETQYF
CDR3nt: TGCAGTGCTAGCTCCCTGGGGAGGGAGACCCAGTACTTC

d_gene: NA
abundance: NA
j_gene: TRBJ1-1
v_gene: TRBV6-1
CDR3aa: CASSRRGEGTEAFF
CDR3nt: TGTGCCAGCAGCCGACGGGGGGAGGGTACTGAAGCTTTCTTT

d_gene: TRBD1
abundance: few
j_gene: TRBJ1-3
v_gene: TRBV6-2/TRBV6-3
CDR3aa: CAASGTGSGNTIYF
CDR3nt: TGTGCCGCATCCGGGACAGGGTCTGGAAACACCATATATTTT

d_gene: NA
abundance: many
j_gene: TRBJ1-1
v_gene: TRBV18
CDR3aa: CASSQGQNTEAFF
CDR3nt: TGCGCCAGCAGCCAAGGGCAGAACACTGAAGCTTTCTTT

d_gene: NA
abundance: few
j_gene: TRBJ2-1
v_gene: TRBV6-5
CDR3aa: CASSYGWASSSYNEQFF
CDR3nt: TGTGCCAGCAGTTACGGCTGGGCGTCTAGCTCCTACAATGAGCAGTTCTTC

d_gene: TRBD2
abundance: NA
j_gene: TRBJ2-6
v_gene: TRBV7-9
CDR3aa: CASRIPTRGGAGANVLTF
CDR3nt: TGTGCCAGCAGAATACCGACAAGGGGAGGGGCTGGGGCCAACGTCCTGACTTTC

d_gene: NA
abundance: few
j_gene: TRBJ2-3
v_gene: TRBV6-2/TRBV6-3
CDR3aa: CASTAADTQYF
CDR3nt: TGTGCCAGCACGGCCGCAGATACGCAGTATTTT

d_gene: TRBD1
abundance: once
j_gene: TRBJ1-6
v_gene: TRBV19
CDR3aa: CASSASTGTHNSPLHF
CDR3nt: TGTGCCAGTAGTGCCTCGACAGGGACCCATAATTCACCCCTCCACTTT

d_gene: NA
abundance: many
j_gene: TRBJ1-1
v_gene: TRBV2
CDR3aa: CASRQTMNTEAFF
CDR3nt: TGTGCCAGCAGGCAGACCATGAACACTGAAGCTTTCTTT